These 21 T cell receptor beta chains came from one sample sequenced in a study of Ad26.COV2.S vaccination and SARS-CoV-2 variants. Sequencing was performed with immunoSEQ multiplex PCR; in TCRdb, only in-frame clones are kept and a portion is missing. This table has 300,000 to 400,000 clones, roughly 84% appearing once. As to treatment: around 19 received Ad26.COV2.S at low or high dose, single or two shots; roughly 5 received placebo; per-sample allocation not given. The investigators took samples on day 63 after the first vaccine or placebo injection. Source: peripheral blood, taken in a trial of Ad26.COV2.S vaccine versus placebo. These receptors were collected from a person aged 18-60 years who received the Ad26.COV2.S COVID-19 vaccine or a placebo.

This rearrangement joins TRBV7-9 to TRBJ1-2; D may be TRBD1 (6 bases). This CDR3 has 14 amino acids. Germline CDR1 and CDR2: SEHNR and FQNEAQ (reference sequence). The germline V and J ends were trimmed by 5 bases and 1 base, with 11 bases remaining between them. Here the CDR3 DNA reads TGTGCCAGCAGCGCGAACAGGGATAACTATGGCTACACCTTC. Protein product: CASSANRDNYGYTF.

The rearrangement uses TRBV7-8 and TRBJ2-5; D gene uncertain. Germline V gene data show CDR1 as SGHVS and CDR2 as FQNEAQ. Trimming left V 0 bases short and J 5 bases short, with 7 bases between. This CDR3 region has 13 residues. The CDR3 reads CASSLADGETQYF. The CDR3 DNA reads as TGTGCCAGCAGCTTAGCAGACGGGGAGACCCAGTACTTC.

This sequence joins TRBV5-6 and TRBJ2-7; no firm D call. CDR1 is SGHDT, CDR2 YYEEEE, per germline. This CDR3 region has 12 residues. Deletions cut 0 bases from V and 2 bases from J, with 3 bases between. CDR3 sequence reads: CASSLVAYEQYF. The CDR3 DNA follows: TGTGCCAGCAGCTTGGTCGCCTACGAGCAGTACTTC. Supplemented by reference TRBV5-6 and TRBJ2-7, the full variable domain reads DAGVTQSPTHLIKTRGQQVTLRCSPKSGHDTVSWYQQALGQGPQFIFQYYEEEERQRGNFPDRFSGHQFPNYSSELNVNALLLGDSALYLCASSLVAYEQYFGPGTRLTVT.

The chain's CDR3 is CASSPLGSSGNTIYF. The CDR3 DNA follows: TGTGCCAGCAGCCCGCTTGGCAGCTCTGGAAACACCATATATTTT. The chain couples TRBV5-6 to TRBJ1-3; D gene uncertain. Trimming shortened V by 4 bases and J by 0 bases, and 11 bases separated the two germline ends. Germline CDR1 and CDR2: SGHDT and YYEEEE. The CDR3 is 15 amino acids.

The CDR3 DNA follows: TGCAGTGCTAGTGGGCATGACTCCTACAATGAGCAGTTCTTC. Protein product: CSASGHDSYNEQFF. The rearrangement joins TRBV20-1 to TRBJ2-1; D gene ambiguous. The CDR3 runs 14 residues. The germline CDR1 and CDR2 sequences are DFQATT and SNEGSKA (reference sequence). Trimming left V 3 bases short and J 0 bases short, with 9 bases between.

This clone was seen once. The CDR3 spells CASSQVLSGNTIYF. In DNA, the CDR3 is TGTGCCAGCAGCCAAGTTCTGTCTGGAAACACCATATATTTT. The chain employs TRBV3-1 (or the pseudogene TRBV3-2) and TRBJ1-3; no definite D call. Germline CDR1 reads LGHDT; CDR2 reads YNNKEL (reference sequence). The V and J ends lost 1 base and 1 base respectively, with 5 bases between them. The CDR3 covers 14 residues.

The V gene is TRBV28, the J gene TRBJ1-1, with D maybe TRBD1 (5 bases). Germline loops: CDR1 MDHEN, CDR2 SYDVKM. This CDR3 has 14 amino acids. V gave up 6 bases and J gave up 4 bases, with 15 bases separating them. CDR3 in amino acids: CASRGGGALTEAFF. As DNA, the CDR3 is TGTGCCAGCAGGGGGGGAGGGGCCCTCACTGAAGCTTTCTTT.

The chain joins TRBV10-3 to TRBJ1-2; tentatively, D is TRBD1 (6 bases). Trimming removed 4 bases at V and 6 bases at J, with 15 bases between. CDR3 length: 14 amino acids. The germline CDR1 and CDR2 sequences are ENHRY and SYGVKD. As DNA, the CDR3 is TGTGCCATCAGTGCCCGGATGGGGGCGGATGGCTACACCTTC. This encodes CAISARMGADGYTF.

CDR3 DNA sequence: TGTGCCAGCAGCGTGCTTCCCGGGGAGCTGTTTTTT. It specifies CASSVLPGELFF. The gene calls are TRBV9 and TRBJ2-2; D uncertain. Between the trimmed V and J ends, which lost 2 bases and 6 bases, there was a span of 5 bases. Germline CDR1 and CDR2: SGDLS and YYNGEE. The CDR3 runs 12 residues.

The chain uses TRBV6-5 and TRBJ2-3; D gene unclear. V lost 6 bases to trimming and J lost 3 bases, with 13 bases between them. The CDR3 is 14 residues long. Germline V gene sequence: CDR1 MNHEY, CDR2 SVGAGI. CDR3 in amino acids: CASRDHPGTDTQYF. Here the CDR3 DNA reads TGTGCCAGCAGAGATCACCCGGGTACAGATACGCAGTATTTT.

This chain uses TRBV7-9 with TRBJ1-1; D may be TRBD1 (5 bases). This CDR3 is built from 14 residues. CDR1 is SEHNR and CDR2 is FQNEAQ in the germline V gene (reference sequence). The V and J ends lost 0 bases and 8 bases respectively, with 13 bases between them. The CDR3 loop reads CASSLALGGPEAFF. CDR3 nucleotide sequence: TGTGCCAGCAGCTTAGCACTGGGGGGACCCGAAGCTTTCTTT.

The chain has TRBV13 and TRBJ2-7, with D hard to call. The CDR3 consists of 11 residues. Germline values: CDR1 PRHDT, CDR2 FYEKMQ (reference sequence). Trimming removed 3 bases at V and 0 bases at J, with 0 bases between. The CDR3 region has the DNA TGTGCCAGCAGCTTCTCCTACGAGCAGTACTTC. Translated: CASSFSYEQYF.

The CDR3 sequence: CASSQDGGSNEKLFF. The CDR3 DNA is TGCGCCAGCAGCCAAGATGGGGGATCTAATGAAAAACTGTTTTTT. This chain connects TRBV4-1 to TRBJ1-4; a weak D match, TRBD1 (5 bases). The CDR3 loop spans 15 amino acids. The germline V gene has CDR1 MGHRA and CDR2 YSYEKL. Trimming stripped 0 bases from V and 3 bases from J, with 8 bases between.

This clone was picked up one time. V gene TRBV7-9 combines with J gene TRBJ2-1; D call uncertain. This CDR3 region has 14 residues. Per the germline V gene, CDR1 is SEHNR and CDR2 is FQNEAQ (reference sequence). V lost 1 base and J lost 2, with 6 bases in between. The CDR3 spells CASSLVGTYNEQFF. For the CDR3, the DNA is TGTGCCAGCAGCTTAGTGGGGACCTACAATGAGCAGTTCTTC.

The chain uses TRBV7-8 and TRBJ2-7, with TRBD1 as a possible D gene (5 bases). The V and J ends lost 1 base and 3 bases respectively, with 10 bases between them. The CDR3 has 14 residues. Germline V gene sequence: CDR1 SGHVS, CDR2 FQNEAQ. This chain's CDR3 is CASSLEGQGYEQYF. The DNA of the CDR3 is TGTGCCAGCAGCTTAGAAGGGCAGGGCTACGAGCAGTACTTC.

V and J are TRBV2 and TRBJ1-6, with 7 bases lining up with TRBD1. Per the germline V gene, CDR1 is SNHLY and CDR2 is FYNNEI. This CDR3 is built from 15 residues. The ends lost 5 bases at V and 9 bases at J; junction bases unmatched: 10. The CDR3: CASSSTGTASSPLHF. CDR3 DNA sequence: TGTGCCAGCAGTAGTACCGGGACAGCGAGTTCACCCCTCCACTTT.

The rearrangement uses TRBV7-2 and TRBJ1-1, with D maybe TRBD1 (5 bases). V was pared by 4 bases and J by 5 bases, with 20 bases between. The CDR3 runs 16 residues. CDR1 and CDR2 (germline): SGHTA, FQGNSA. The CDR3 protein is CASSWMIWDLRTEAFF. The CDR3 nucleotides are TGTGCCAGCAGCTGGATGATATGGGACCTAAGAACTGAAGCTTTCTTT.

The chain links TRBV29-1 to TRBJ1-1; 9 bases fit TRBD1. J gave up 5 bases and V 4 bases, and 5 bases lay outside the gene matches. The CDR3 sequence is 13 residues long. Germline V gene lookup returns CDR1 SQVTM and CDR2 ANQGSEA. CDR3 bases: TGCAGCGTTGTGGGGACAGGGTTTACTGAAGCTTTCTTT. It codes for CSVVGTGFTEAFF.

The V gene is TRBV24-1, the J gene TRBJ2-7, with D perhaps TRBD1 (7 bases). CDR3 length: 16 amino acids. Germline V gives CDR1 KGHDR, CDR2 SFDVKD. Trimming pared 10 bases from V and 7 bases from J, leaving 28 bases between. The CDR3 sequence: CATRSAGGRNPGEQYF. DNA for the CDR3: TGTGCCACTCGTAGTGCAGGGGGGCGAAACCCGGGAGAGCAGTACTTC.

The chain carries TRBV10-3 and TRBJ2-5; unclear D gene. The CDR3 is 13 amino acids. The V gene's germline CDR1 is ENHRY and CDR2 SYGVKD. V lost 2 bases and J lost 0, with 4 bases in between. CDR3 protein: CAISEGNQETQYF. In DNA form, the CDR3 reads TGTGCCATCAGTGAGGGTAACCAAGAGACCCAGTACTTC.

The V call is TRBV7-2, the J call TRBJ1-3; a weak D match, TRBD1 (5 bases). The CDR3 has 16 amino acids. Germline V lookup: CDR1 SGHTA, CDR2 FQGNSA. Trimming left V 1 base short and J 3 bases short, with 13 bases between. The CDR3 region has the DNA TGTGCCAGCAGCTTAGGCCTGTGGGGGGGTGGAAACACCATATATTTT. Amino acid sequence: CASSLGLWGGGNTIYF.